What follows are 14 T cell receptor beta chains derived from one specimen sequenced in a study of PD-1 blockade in classical Hodgkin lymphoma (dated by TCRdb to 2019 to 2021). The sample's time point label, in plain terms: cycle 4 day 1 (C4D1), after five to seven weeks of nivolumab. All trial patients had relapsed after autologous stem cell transplantation, with cohorts A, B and C differing in prior brentuximab vedotin exposure. Using a Miltenyi CD4+ T cell isolation kit, CD4+ T cells were purified from thawed PBMCs through magnetic negative selection. Library construction relied on the immunoSEQ multiplex PCR assay. This immuneACCESS table, as held by TCRdb, lists in-frame sequences with V and J called but not all clones. Of the missing ones, under half trace to an unresolved V gene in checked studies; the others have no known cause. This sample is represented by 29,000 or so clones; about 82% of them were singletons. Roughly 0.6% of the sample is taken by the ten largest.

The sample consisted of CD4+ T cells from blood, taken before the fourth cycle of nivolumab. Every receptor here comes from a human donor with classical Hodgkin lymphoma.

Written as DNA, the CDR3 is TGTGCCATTGATAGGACAGGGACCGGGGAGCTGTTTTTT. This gives the protein CAIDRTGTGELFF. The gene calls are TRBV10-3 and TRBJ2-2; 8 bases map to TRBD1. This CDR3 comprises 13 residues. V was pared by 9 bases and J by 5 bases, with 5 bases of the junction left unmatched. Germline CDR1 and CDR2: ENHRY and SYGVKD.

The chain uses TRBV4-2 and TRBJ2-7; D unclear. This CDR3 is built from 12 residues. Germline loops: CDR1 LGHNA, CDR2 YNFKEQ. Between the trimmed V and J ends, which lost 0 bases and 3 bases, there was a span of 3 bases. CDR3 sequence (DNA): TGTGCCAGCAGCCAAGATCTCTACGAGCAGTACTTC. It is translated as CASSQDLYEQYF.

The chain's CDR3 is CASSVGRTGSYNEQFF. In DNA form, the CDR3 reads TGTGCCAGCAGCGTAGGCAGGACGGGGTCCTACAATGAGCAGTTCTTC. The chain has TRBV9 and TRBJ2-1; tentatively, D is TRBD2 (5 bases). Germline V gene sequence: CDR1 SGDLS, CDR2 YYNGEE. The CDR3 is 16 amino acids. V was trimmed by 0 bases and J by 1 base, leaving 11 bases between them.

V gene TRBV5-1 combines with J gene TRBJ1-1, with D tentatively TRBD1 (5 bases). Trimming took 0 bases from V and 7 from J, leaving 10 bases between them. Germline assignment: CDR1 SGHRS and CDR2 YFSETQ. The CDR3 covers 13 residues. The CDR3 reads CASSLVGGGEAFF. The CDR3 DNA reads TGCGCCAGCAGCTTGGTGGGGGGAGGTGAAGCTTTCTTT.

The rearrangement joins TRBV6-4 to TRBJ2-3; perhaps TRBD2 as D (6 bases). V lost 1 base, J lost 6 bases, and 11 bases lay in between. This CDR3 comprises 14 residues. The germline gives CDR1 MRHNA, CDR2 SNTAGT. This CDR3 is CASSDLGTPDTQYF. The CDR3 DNA sequence: TGTGCCAGCAGTGACTTAGGGACTCCCGATACGCAGTATTTT.

This clone was recorded only once. V and J are TRBV10-2 and TRBJ2-2; 10 bases are shared with TRBD2. V was pared by 3 bases and J by 1 base, with 8 bases of the junction left unmatched. Germline CDR1 WSHSY, CDR2 SAAADI. There are 18 residues in the CDR3. Written as DNA, the CDR3 is TGCGCCAGCAGTGAACAGCGGGGGGGCTTTTTGAACACCGGGGAGCTGTTTTTT. Its translation is CASSEQRGGFLNTGELFF.

CDR3 nucleotide sequence: TGTGCCACCTTAGCGGGGGGGCTCGGAGATACGCAGTATTTT. The encoded protein is CATLAGGLGDTQYF. The chain couples TRBV27 to TRBJ2-3; 11 positions match TRBD2. V lost 10 bases to trimming and J lost 5 bases; unmatched junction nucleotides: 8. CDR3 length equals 14 residues. Germline CDR1 is MNHEY and CDR2 is SMNVEV (reference sequence).

CDR3 DNA sequence: TGCGCCAGCAGCTTGGATCCAGGGGGGAACACAGATACGCAGTATTTT. Protein sequence: CASSLDPGGNTDTQYF. The genes are TRBV5-1 and TRBJ2-3; possibly TRBD1 for D (7 bases). The ends were cut back, 0 bases at V and 2 bases at J, with 13 bases in the middle. Germline loops: CDR1 SGHRS, CDR2 YFSETQ. The CDR3 has 16 amino acids.

The V and J genes are TRBV7-8 and TRBJ2-7, with 8 bases aligning to TRBD1. This CDR3 comprises 15 residues. CDR1 and CDR2 (germline): SGHVS, FQNEAQ. Unmatched junction bases numbered 10, after V lost 4 bases and J lost 5 bases. CDR3 loop: CASSSTGTGYDEQYF. In DNA, the CDR3 is TGTGCCAGCAGCTCTACCGGGACAGGCTATGACGAGCAGTACTTC.

This chain connects TRBV9 to TRBJ2-1, with a tentative D call TRBD2 (5 bases). CDR3 length: 15 residues. The germline V and J ends were trimmed by 3 bases and 4 bases, with 14 bases remaining between them. Germline V gene lookup returns CDR1 SGDLS and CDR2 YYNGEE. The CDR3 DNA reads as TGTGCCAGCAGCGCGACCGGGAACTCTTACAATGAGCAGTTCTTC. Protein sequence: CASSATGNSYNEQFF.

This sequence joins TRBV5-1 and TRBJ1-6, with TRBD1 matching over 9 bases. Trimming cost V 4 bases and J 12 bases; bases outside gene matches: 8. This CDR3 contains 14 residues. Germline V gene data show CDR1 as SGHRS and CDR2 as YFSETQ. The CDR3 here is CASSPGQGEEPLHF. In nucleotides, the CDR3 is TGCGCCAGCAGCCCGGGACAGGGAGAGGAACCCCTCCACTTT. Full variable domain (remainder filled in from reference TRBV5-1 and TRBJ1-6): KAGVTQTPRYLIKTRGQQVTLSCSPISGHRSVSWYQQTPGQGLQFLFEYFSETQRNKGNFPGRFSGRQFSNSRSEMNVSTLELGDSALYLCASSPGQGEEPLHFGNGTRLTVT.

This sequence joins TRBV5-1 and TRBJ2-5, with D maybe TRBD2 (7 bases). The better agreement between TRBJ2-7 and the DNA end casts doubt on the J call. In germline, CDR1 is SGHRS, CDR2 YFSETQ. This CDR3 region has 15 residues. This chain's CDR3 is CASSLESRGALEQYF. The CDR3 nucleotides are TGCGCCAGCAGCTTGGAGAGTCGGGGGGCCCTCGAGCAGTACTTC.

The table lists this clone with a count of one. The V call is TRBV5-1, the J call TRBJ2-1; D perhaps matches TRBD1 (6 bases). V was pared by 2 bases and J by 0 bases, with 6 bases between. The CDR3 length is 14 residues. Germline CDR1 SGHRS, CDR2 YFSETQ. CDR3: CASSLQGSYNEQFF. The CDR3, as DNA: TGCGCCAGCAGCTTACAGGGCTCCTACAATGAGCAGTTCTTC.

The chain combines TRBV5-1 with TRBJ1-2, with D possibly TRBD1 on 6 matching bases. The V end lost 8 bases, the J end lost 2 bases, and 10 bases lay between the germline ends. Germline V lookup: CDR1 SGHRS, CDR2 YFSETQ. This CDR3 has 12 residues. CDR3 region: CASTQGNYGYTF. CDR3 DNA sequence: TGCGCCAGTACACAGGGCAACTATGGCTACACCTTC.